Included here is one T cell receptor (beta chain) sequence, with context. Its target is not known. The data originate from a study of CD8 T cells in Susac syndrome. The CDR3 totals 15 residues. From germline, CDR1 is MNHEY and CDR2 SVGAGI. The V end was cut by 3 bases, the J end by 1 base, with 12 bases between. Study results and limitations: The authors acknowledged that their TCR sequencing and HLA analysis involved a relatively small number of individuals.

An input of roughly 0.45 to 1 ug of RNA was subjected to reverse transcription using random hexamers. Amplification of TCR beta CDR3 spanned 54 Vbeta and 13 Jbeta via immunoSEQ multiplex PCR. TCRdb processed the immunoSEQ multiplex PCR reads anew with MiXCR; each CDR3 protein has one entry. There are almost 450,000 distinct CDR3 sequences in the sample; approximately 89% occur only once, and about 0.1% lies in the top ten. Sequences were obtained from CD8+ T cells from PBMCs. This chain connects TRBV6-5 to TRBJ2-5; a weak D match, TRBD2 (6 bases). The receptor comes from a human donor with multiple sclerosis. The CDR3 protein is CASSYSRGGQETQYF. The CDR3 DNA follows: TGTGCCAGCAGTTATTCTAGGGGAGGCCAAGAGACCCAGTACTTC.